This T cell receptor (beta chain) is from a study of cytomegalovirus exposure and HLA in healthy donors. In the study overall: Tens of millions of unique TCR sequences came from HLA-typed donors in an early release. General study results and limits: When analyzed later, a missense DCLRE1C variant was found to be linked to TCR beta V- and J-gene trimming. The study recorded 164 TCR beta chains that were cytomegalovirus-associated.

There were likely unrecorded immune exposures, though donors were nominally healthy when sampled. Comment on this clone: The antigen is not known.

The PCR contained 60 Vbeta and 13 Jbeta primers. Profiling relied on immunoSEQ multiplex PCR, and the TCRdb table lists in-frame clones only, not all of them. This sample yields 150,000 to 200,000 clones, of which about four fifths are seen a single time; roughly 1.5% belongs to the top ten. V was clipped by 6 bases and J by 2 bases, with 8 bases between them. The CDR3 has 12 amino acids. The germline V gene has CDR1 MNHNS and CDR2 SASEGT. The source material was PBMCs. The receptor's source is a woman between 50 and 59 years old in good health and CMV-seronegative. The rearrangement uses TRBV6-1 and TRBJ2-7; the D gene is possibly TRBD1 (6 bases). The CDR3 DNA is TGTGCCAGCAGCCGACAGGCCTACGAGCAGTACTTC. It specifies CASSRQAYEQYF.